This entry features one TCR beta chain sequence. This record belongs to a study of blood T cell repertoires in COVID-19. The data were produced by immunoSEQ multiplex PCR, yet TCRdb's version contains in-frame clones alone and is incomplete. The table has about 200,000 clones, roughly 75% seen once. CDR3 length: 16 amino acids. The sequence was collected from a woman between 65 and 79 years old with acute or convalescent COVID-19. The chain links TRBV21-1 to TRBJ1-1; no check of the table's D call, TRBD1, against the DNA was made. TRBV21-1 is a recognized pseudogene. The specimen was peripheral blood. CDR3 coding DNA: TGTGCCAGCAGCAAAGTGTGGGACAGTGAGAACACTGAAGCTTTCTTT. Its translation: CASSKVWDSENTEAFF.